A single sample is the source of the 23 T cell receptor beta chains below, sequenced in a study of early T cells in non-severe SARS-CoV-2 infection. In TCRdb, the 5' RACE reads were re-called with MiXCR into one record per CDR3 protein. The sample lists roughly 28,000 distinct CDR3 sequences, around 5.4% seen once, with roughly 0.88% in the top ten. The sequencing sample was made of whole blood. The source is an adult who was a healthcare worker with PCR-confirmed SARS-CoV-2 infection or an uninfected control (not recorded which).

This clonotype was observed at least ten times. V and J are TRBV30 and TRBJ1-2; D perhaps matches TRBD1 (5 bases). The ends were cut back, 1 base at V and 6 bases at J, with 15 bases in the middle. CDR1 and CDR2 (germline): GTSNPN, SVGIG (reference sequence). The CDR3 is 14 residues long. The CDR3 DNA follows: TGTGCCTGGAGTGAACCCGGACGGGGCCATGGCTACACCTTC. This gives the protein CAWSEPGRGHGYTF.

This clonotype was seen only a few times. V gene TRBV18 combines with J gene TRBJ2-3; 7 bases match TRBD1. Trimming at V came to 2 bases and at J to 4 bases, leaving 15 bases not matched to a gene. Germline CDR1 KGHSH, CDR2 LQKENI. The CDR3 is 18 residues long. Here the CDR3 reads CASSPRDSGFKLSDTQYF. The CDR3 bases are TGTGCCAGCTCACCAAGGGACAGTGGATTTAAGTTGTCAGATACGCAGTATTTT.

The chain couples TRBV14 to TRBJ1-2; a possible D gene is TRBD1 (6 bases). The length of the CDR3 is 15 residues. From germline, CDR1 is SGHDN and CDR2 FVKESK. Trimming stripped 4 bases from V and 7 bases from J, with 19 bases between. The CDR3 loop reads CASSLQGTLVAGYTF. The CDR3 DNA reads TGTGCCAGCAGCCTACAGGGTACGCTTGTGGCTGGCTACACCTTC.

This clonotype was recorded many times. This rearrangement joins TRBV11-2 to TRBJ2-5, with D possibly called TRBD1 or TRBD2 (5 bases each). Trimming cost V 6 bases and J 4 bases, with 15 bases left between them. Germline CDR1 reads SGHAT; CDR2 reads FQNNGV. The CDR3 totals 14 residues. The CDR3 DNA reads TGTGCCAGCAGGACGGGACCCCCCCTAGAGACCCAGTACTTC. This sequence encodes CASRTGPPLETQYF.

This clonotype was seen ten or more times. This chain uses TRBV11-2 with TRBJ1-1; a possible D gene is TRBD1 (5 bases). Germline assignment: CDR1 SGHAT and CDR2 FQNNGV. This CDR3 comprises 12 residues. Trimming took off 6 bases at V and 11 bases at J, with 16 bases between the two ends. Here the CDR3 reads CASRPPTRDAFF. The CDR3 coding sequence is TGTGCCAGCAGACCCCCGACTAGGGACGCTTTCTTT.

This clonotype was recorded many times. The chain joins TRBV4-3 to TRBJ1-3; the D gene is possibly TRBD1 (6 bases). Trimming removed 4 bases from V and 7 bases from J, with 32 bases in between. There are 20 residues in the CDR3. The germline CDR1 and CDR2 sequences are LGHNA and YSLEER. This CDR3 is CASSRYSVKELQGPRNTIYF. CDR3 coding DNA: TGCGCCAGCAGCCGGTACTCTGTGAAGGAACTACAGGGACCTCGGAACACCATATATTTT.

This clonotype was counted between two and nine times. This chain uses TRBV28 with TRBJ2-7; unclear D gene. The CDR3 sequence is 14 residues long. V was cut by 3 bases and J by 0 bases, with 9 bases left in between. CDR1 is MDHEN and CDR2 is SYDVKM in the germline V gene. CDR3 DNA sequence: TGTGCCAGCAGTTTCGGACGTATCTCCTACGAGCAGTACTTC. This gives the protein CASSFGRISYEQYF.

This clonotype has a count of ten or more. The V gene is TRBV19, the J gene TRBJ2-1, with TRBD2 matching 7 bases. With V trimmed by 6 bases and J by 4 bases, 24 bases remained unmatched. The length of the CDR3 is 20 residues. Germline loops: CDR1 LNHDA, CDR2 SQIVND (reference sequence). The CDR3 region has the DNA TGTGCCAGTAGCACCGGCCTTCAGCGCGCCCGACTAGCTGGTTACAATGAGCAGTTCTTC. Encoded protein: CASSTGLQRARLAGYNEQFF.

The sample holds many counts of this clonotype. The chain has TRBV10-3 and TRBJ2-7; D assignment may be TRBD1 or TRBD2 (5 bases each). Trimming took off 3 bases at V and 2 bases at J, with 11 bases between the two ends. Germline loops: CDR1 ENHRY, CDR2 SYGVKD. This CDR3 spans 14 amino acids. The CDR3 here is CAISDSGTTYEQYF. CDR3 in DNA: TGTGCCATCAGTGATTCCGGGACCACCTACGAGCAGTACTTC.

This clonotype has at least ten counts. CDR3 amino acids: CSARDATFSYEQYF. Here the CDR3 DNA reads TGCAGTGCTAGAGATGCGACTTTTTCCTACGAGCAGTACTTC. The V call is TRBV20-1, the J call TRBJ2-7; D not resolved. This CDR3 has 14 residues. V shed 0 bases and J shed 1 base, with 10 bases lying between them. Germline-derived CDR1 and CDR2 are DFQATT and SNEGSKA (reference sequence).

This chain connects TRBV11-2 to TRBJ1-3, with D perhaps matching TRBD1 (5 bases). The V end was cut by 5 bases, the J end by 4 bases, with 12 bases between. Germline assignment: CDR1 SGHAT and CDR2 FQNNGV. The CDR3 totals 14 residues. The CDR3 DNA follows: TGTGCCAGCAGCCGACGGGGCGGCGGAAACACCATATATTTT. Amino acid sequence: CASSRRGGGNTIYF.

This clonotype was counted between two and nine times. The V and J genes are TRBV5-4 and TRBJ2-3; 10 nucleotides match TRBD2. After removal of 2 bases from V and 0 bases from J, the junction contained 3 bases not matched to a gene. This CDR3 region has 16 residues. CDR1 is SGHNT, CDR2 YYREEE, per germline (reference sequence). The CDR3 sequence is CASSLTSGDSTDTQYF. Written as DNA, the CDR3 is TGTGCCAGCAGCTTAACTAGCGGGGATAGCACAGATACGCAGTATTTT. Using reference TRBV5-4 and TRBJ2-3 for the parts outside the CDR3, the full variable domain is ETGVTQSPTHLIKTRGQQVTLRCSSQSGHNTVSWYQQALGQGPQFIFQYYREEENGRGNFPPRFSGLQFPNYSSELNVNALELDDSALYLCASSLTSGDSTDTQYFGPGTRLTVL.

This clonotype appeared many times. The chain has TRBV12-3 or TRBV12-4 and TRBJ2-7; possibly TRBD1 for D (6 bases). The CDR3 is 13 residues long. The V and J ends lost 3 bases and 3 bases respectively, with 9 bases between them. The CDR3 sequence is CASSFRGRYEQYF. DNA for the CDR3: TGTGCCAGCAGTTTCAGGGGTCGCTACGAGCAGTACTTC.

This clonotype has more than one count but fewer than ten. The genes are TRBV4-3 and TRBJ2-4, with TRBD2 identical over 12 bases. Losses at the gene ends were 1 base for V and 1 base for J; bases not matched to a gene: 14. This CDR3 has 21 amino acids. From germline, CDR1 is LGHNA and CDR2 YSLEER. CDR3 bases: TGCGCCAGCAGCCAAGTGCACAGCCCTAGCGGGAGGGCCGGGGCCAAAAACATTCAGTACTTC. It specifies CASSQVHSPSGRAGAKNIQYF.

This clonotype showed up just a few times. The chain is built from TRBV20-1 and TRBJ1-4, with TRBD1 identical over 9 bases. This CDR3 spans 17 amino acids. With V trimmed by 5 bases and J by 0 bases, 10 bases remained unmatched. Germline CDR1 and CDR2: DFQATT and SNEGSKA (reference sequence). Here the CDR3 reads CSALWTGEKSTNEKLFF. CDR3 DNA: TGCAGTGCTCTCTGGACAGGGGAAAAATCAACTAATGAAAAACTGTTTTTT.

This clonotype was seen a handful of times. The gene calls are TRBV6-2 or TRBV6-3 and TRBJ2-7; a possible D gene is TRBD2 (6 bases). Trimming took 4 bases from V and 2 from J, leaving 6 bases between them. The CDR3 consists of 12 residues. Looked up from germline, CDR1 is MNHEY and CDR2 is SVGEGT. The CDR3 DNA reads TGTGCCAGCAGTTCGGGGGCCTACGAGCAGTACTTC. Protein: CASSSGAYEQYF.

This clonotype was recorded at least ten times. The chain combines TRBV11-2 with TRBJ1-5; weak D call: TRBD1 (6 bases). This CDR3 is built from 13 residues. From germline, CDR1 is SGHAT and CDR2 FQNNGV. V was pared by 5 bases and J by 7 bases, with 12 bases between. The CDR3 DNA reads TGTGCCAGCAGCCCCGGGGGGCGACAGCCCCAGCATTTT. Its translation is CASSPGGRQPQHF.

Judged by abundance, this clonotype is medium-sized. V and J are TRBV12-3 or TRBV12-4 and TRBJ1-1, with D perhaps matching TRBD1 (5 bases). This CDR3 has 15 residues. Trimming cost V 3 bases and J 1 base, with 12 bases left between them. Here the CDR3 reads CASSFRGGANTEAFF. CDR3 in DNA: TGTGCCAGCAGTTTCCGAGGAGGGGCGAACACTGAAGCTTTCTTT.

By sample fraction, this clonotype is medium-sized (0.01 to 0.1%). The chain has TRBV10-1 and TRBJ1-6; D may be TRBD1 (5 bases). The ends were cut back, 3 bases at V and 10 bases at J, with 10 bases in the middle. CDR3 length: 13 residues. The V gene's germline CDR1 is WNHNN and CDR2 SYGVQD (reference sequence). CDR3 amino acids: CASSESRESPLHF. In DNA, the CDR3 is TGCGCCAGCAGTGAAAGCAGGGAATCACCCCTCCACTTT.

Turning to this clonotype: A much larger clonotype is one base distant, so this may be a read error. The V and J genes are TRBV27 and TRBJ1-3, with D perhaps TRBD1 (5 bases). The CDR3 consists of 14 residues. Germline CDR1 is MNHEY and CDR2 is SMNVEV (reference sequence). CDR3 sequence reads: CASSALGGGSTIYF. The CDR3 DNA reads as TGTGCCAGCAGTGCCCTGGGGGGTGGAAGCACCATATATTTT.

This clonotype was observed a few times. The V and J genes are TRBV6-5 and TRBJ2-1; D uncertain. CDR3 size: 11 residues. From germline, CDR1 is MNHEY and CDR2 SVGAGI. V dropped 2 bases and J dropped 7 bases, with 3 bases sitting between them. CDR3 residues: CASSYQNEQFF. CDR3 DNA sequence: TGTGCCAGCAGTTACCAGAATGAGCAGTTCTTC.

There are a few counts of this clonotype. V is TRBV12-5 and J is TRBJ2-7, with 13 bases lining up with TRBD2. This CDR3 has 17 residues. CDR1 LGHNT and CDR2 FRNRAP come from the germline V gene. V gave up 6 bases and J gave up 2 bases; unmatched junction bases: 10. CDR3 region: CASGSGLAGERPYEQYF. The DNA of the CDR3 is TGTGCTAGTGGCTCAGGACTAGCGGGGGAACGGCCCTACGAGCAGTACTTC.

This clonotype was recorded many times. The rearrangement uses TRBV12-3 or TRBV12-4 and TRBJ2-3; 10 bases line up with TRBD2. The CDR3 runs 15 residues. With V trimmed by 5 bases and J by 1 base, 3 bases remained unmatched. The CDR3 reads CASSATSGGTDTQYF. The CDR3 nucleotides are TGTGCCAGCAGTGCAACTAGCGGGGGCACAGATACGCAGTATTTT.